One T cell receptor (beta chain) is described in this entry. Original processing methods: It was from reference gene primer amplification that nucleated cell counts were estimated. TCRdb's copy holds only in-frame clones and misses some; the assay was immunoSEQ multiplex PCR. Clone size and V and J calls were adopted from that table, with D and trimming inferred from the DNA. The repertoire holds over 250,000 clones, with 70% to 90% as singletons. The sample belongs to a study of blood T cell repertoires in COVID-19. In germline, CDR1 is SGHNT, CDR2 YENEEA. The CDR3 sequence is 13 residues long. V shed 5 bases and J 3 bases; nucleotides not matched to a gene: 4.

The TCR originated in a woman in her 30s with acute or convalescent COVID-19. This chain connects TRBV11-3 to TRBJ2-7; 7 nucleotides match TRBD1. The sequenced sample consisted of peripheral blood. CDR3 DNA: TGTGCCAGCAGCCCTGACAGGGACTACGAGCAGTACTTC. Translation gives CASSPDRDYEQYF.